This T cell receptor (beta chain) was sequenced in a study of identical twins. CDR3 length equals 14 residues. The germline V gene encodes CDR1 SGHDT and CDR2 YYEEEE. The germline V and J ends were trimmed by 5 bases and 3 bases, with 15 bases remaining between them. This clonotype was counted between two and nine times. From the 5' RACE reads, TCRdb called clonotypes with MiXCR, one entry per CDR3 protein. The repertoire has about 890,000 distinct CDR3 sequences, 12% of them found once; the top ten carry around 1.5%. These data also formed part of another study, on yellow fever vaccine responses in identical twins.

The V gene is TRBV5-6, the J gene TRBJ2-7; D gene unclear. Sequencing was done on a sample of PBMCs. The sequence derives from a young woman in good health. This CDR3 reads CASRQTTPYYEQYF. DNA of the CDR3: TGTGCCAGCAGGCAAACAACCCCATACTACGAGCAGTACTTC.